This entry is about one TCR beta chain. What it binds is not known. These data are taken from a study of shared clonotypes between healthy human individuals. Researchers partitioned CD4+ cells into CD45RA+ naive and CD45RA-negative memory subsets. Whole-study findings and limits: It was observed that around 5% of naive CD4 clonotypes were shared across several donors. Donor scarcity curtailed the genetic and exposure-history diversity represented herein.

Only in-frame clones appear in the TCRdb table, and some are missing; sequencing was by immunoSEQ multiplex PCR. The profile covers some 2,000,000 clones, with approximately 95% appearing a single time and roughly 0.13% taken by the ten largest. The ends were cut back, 3 bases at V and 4 bases at J, with 7 bases in the middle. In germline, CDR1 is LGHNT, CDR2 FRNRAP. The length of the CDR3 is 12 residues. What was sequenced was naive CD4+ T cells sorted from blood. Subset here: CD45RA+ positively selected. The rearrangement uses TRBV12-5 and TRBJ2-7, with D uncertain. The TCR was taken from a man younger than 30 in good health. This CDR3 reads CASGFGDYEQYF. CDR3 DNA: TGTGCTAGTGGTTTCGGAGATTACGAGCAGTACTTC.